The present entry profiles one T cell receptor beta chain with its context. Its antigen is as yet unknown. The CDR3 loop spans 15 amino acids. CDR1 SGHTA and CDR2 FQGTGA come from the germline V gene. V was shortened by 0 bases and J by 1 base, with 9 bases between the two germline ends. Clones were sequenced by immunoSEQ multiplex PCR, and TCRdb holds only the in-frame ones, with some missing. The repertoire holds approximately 110,000 clones, with roughly 90% as singletons. The data were obtained in a study of T cell responses to AZD1222 COVID-19 vaccine. The study's findings and limits: None of the repertoires were sampled until the peak T cell response had passed.

Source: peripheral blood, taken on day 0 of AZD1222 vaccination. The receptor was derived from an adult in good health. The chain carries TRBV7-3 and TRBJ1-1, with D possibly being TRBD1 (6 bases). The CDR3 region has the DNA TGTGCCAGCAGCTTAACGGACAGATCGAACACTGAAGCTTTCTTT. This gives the protein CASSLTDRSNTEAFF. Full variable domain (outside the CDR3, taken from reference TRBV7-3 and TRBJ1-1): GAGVSQTPSNKVTEKGKYVELRCDPISGHTALYWYRQSLGQGPEFLIYFQGTGAADDSGLPNDRFFAVRPEGSVSTLKIQRTERGDSAVYLCASSLTDRSNTEAFFGQGTRLTVV.